Following are 16 T cell receptor beta chains from one sample sequenced in a study of blood T cell repertoires in COVID-19. The assay was immunoSEQ multiplex PCR, and TCRdb's table has in-frame clones only and misses some. The table includes 250,000 or so clones, roughly 81% detected once. Sequenced input: PBMCs or T cells enriched from blood (not recorded which). The source of these receptors is a woman aged 50 to 60 who had been exposed to COVID-19.

This chain joins TRBV19 and TRBJ2-5; no clear D. Germline V CDR1 and CDR2: LNHDA, SQIVND (reference sequence). Trimming took 5 bases from V and 2 from J, leaving 15 bases between them. The CDR3 sequence is 15 residues long. CDR3 protein: CASSANQDSQETQYF. CDR3 in DNA: TGTGCCAGTAGTGCTAATCAGGATTCGCAAGAGACCCAGTACTTC. Looking up the rest from reference TRBV19 and TRBJ2-5 gives the full variable domain: DGGITQSPKYLFRKEGQNVTLSCEQNLNHDAMYWYRQDPGQGLRLIYYSQIVNDFQKGDIAEGYSVSREKKESFPLTVTSAQKNPTAFYLCASSANQDSQETQYFGPGTRLLVL.

This chain connects TRBV5-1 to TRBJ1-2; 7 nucleotides align to TRBD1. Looked up from germline, CDR1 is SGHRS and CDR2 is YFSETQ. Trimming took 5 bases from V and 4 from J; bases not matched to a gene: 11. The CDR3 is 15 residues long. The CDR3: CASRPRTGDLYGYTF. DNA for the CDR3: TGCGCCAGCAGACCTCGTACAGGGGACCTCTATGGCTACACCTTC. Full variable domain (missing parts from reference TRBV5-1 and TRBJ1-2): KAGVTQTPRYLIKTRGQQVTLSCSPISGHRSVSWYQQTPGQGLQFLFEYFSETQRNKGNFPGRFSGRQFSNSRSEMNVSTLELGDSALYLCASRPRTGDLYGYTFGSGTRLTVV.

The chain has TRBV4-3 and TRBJ2-1; 9 bases map to TRBD1. Trimming at V came to 4 bases and at J to 3 bases, leaving 4 bases not matched to a gene. From germline, CDR1 is LGHNA and CDR2 YSLEER. The CDR3 spans 15 residues. The CDR3 DNA follows: TGCGCCAGCAGCCCCACGGGACAGGGCTACAATGAGCAGTTCTTC. Translation gives CASSPTGQGYNEQFF.

The V call is TRBV10-3, the J call TRBJ1-1, with D unresolved. V gave up 4 bases and J gave up 5 bases, with 14 bases separating them. Germline assignment: CDR1 ENHRY and CDR2 SYGVKD. This CDR3 has 14 residues. The CDR3 sequence: CAISAVGHRTEAFF. In DNA form, the CDR3 reads TGTGCCATCAGTGCAGTGGGCCACCGAACTGAAGCTTTCTTT.

This clone was seen a single time. This chain joins TRBV5-1 and TRBJ2-3; tentative D call: TRBD2 (5 bases). CDR3 length: 14 residues. Trimming stripped 6 bases from V and 0 bases from J, with 11 bases between. Germline V gene lookup returns CDR1 SGHRS and CDR2 YFSETQ. CDR3: CASKEDSSTDTQYF. DNA for the CDR3: TGCGCCAGCAAGGAGGACTCTAGCACAGATACGCAGTATTTT.

This clone has more than one count but fewer than ten. The gene calls are TRBV28 and TRBJ1-1; 9 bases map to TRBD1. CDR1 and CDR2 (germline): MDHEN, SYDVKM. This CDR3 has 17 amino acids. J gave up 0 bases and V 5 bases, and 10 bases lay outside the gene matches. The CDR3, as DNA: TGTGCCAGCAGTGGGATTGGGACAGGGAGGGTGAACACTGAAGCTTTCTTT. The encoded protein is CASSGIGTGRVNTEAFF.

This clone was detected only a few times. The chain uses TRBV5-6 and TRBJ2-7; D perhaps matches TRBD2 (5 bases). The CDR3 length is 15 residues. Trimming stripped 4 bases from V and 5 bases from J, with 19 bases between. In germline, CDR1 is SGHDT, CDR2 YYEEEE. CDR3 in DNA: TGTGCCAGCAGCGCGAGCGGAACGGCCCTAGACGAGCAGTACTTC. Translated, it gives CASSASGTALDEQYF.

This clone is a singleton in its sample. The chain couples TRBV12-3 or TRBV12-4 to TRBJ2-7, with a weak D call TRBD2 (5 bases). The V end was cut by 6 bases, the J end by 7 bases, with 13 bases between. This CDR3 region has 12 residues. CDR3 in amino acids: CASSSLGEEQYF. The CDR3 coding sequence is TGTGCCAGCAGCAGCCTCGGGGAAGAGCAGTACTTC.

The chain has TRBV7-9 and TRBJ1-1; TRBD1 might be the D (5 bases). Germline assignment: CDR1 SEHNR and CDR2 FQNEAQ (reference sequence). The V and J ends lost 5 bases and 2 bases respectively, with 12 bases between them. This CDR3 is 14 amino acids long. The CDR3 DNA is TGTGCCAGCAGCCTTACAGGACAAAACACTGAAGCTTTCTTT. Protein product: CASSLTGQNTEAFF.

V is TRBV4-3 and J is TRBJ2-1, with no clear D. Germline CDR1 is LGHNA and CDR2 is YSLEER. CDR3 length equals 14 residues. Trimming cost V 2 bases and J 0 bases, with 5 bases left between them. The CDR3 nucleotides read TGCGCCAGCAGCCAACTATCCTCCTACAATGAGCAGTTCTTC. This encodes CASSQLSSYNEQFF.

This chain connects TRBV12-3 or TRBV12-4 to TRBJ2-1; D might be TRBD1 (5 bases). V lost 10 bases and J lost 0, with 10 bases in between. The CDR3 consists of 13 residues. CDR3: CATRQSSYNEQFF. In DNA form, the CDR3 reads TGTGCCACCCGACAGAGCTCCTACAATGAGCAGTTCTTC.

The V gene is TRBV11-2, the J gene TRBJ1-4; D might be TRBD1 (5 bases). Per the germline V gene, CDR1 is SGHAT and CDR2 is FQNNGV. The CDR3 is made up of 15 amino acids. V dropped 2 bases and J dropped 7 bases, with 14 bases sitting between them. The CDR3: CASSLSYGGGEKLFF. For the CDR3, the DNA is TGTGCCAGCAGCTTATCATACGGGGGTGGTGAAAAACTGTTTTTT.

The chain recombines TRBV18 with TRBJ2-1; D is ambiguous. Trimming cost V 2 bases and J 7 bases, with 9 bases left between them. Per germline, CDR1 KGHSH and CDR2 LQKENI. The CDR3 consists of 13 residues. CDR3 sequence reads: CASSPELGNEQFF. The CDR3 bases are TGTGCCAGCTCACCAGAGCTCGGGAATGAGCAGTTCTTC.

The V call is TRBV12-5, the J call TRBJ1-1, with TRBD1 matching over 10 bases. Germline values: CDR1 LGHNT, CDR2 FRNRAP. The CDR3 totals 18 residues. Trimming cost V 2 bases and J 2 bases; bases outside gene matches: 11. CDR3 sequence (DNA): TGTGCTAGTGGTTTGCTCCCTTTGGACAGGGGGTTTAACACTGAAGCTTTCTTT. Encoded protein: CASGLLPLDRGFNTEAFF.

The chain has TRBV3-1 (or the pseudogene TRBV3-2) and TRBJ2-2, with 8 nucleotides matching TRBD2. Germline-derived CDR1 and CDR2 are LGHDT and YNNKEL (reference sequence). The V gene end was trimmed by 4 bases and the J gene end by 0 bases; junction bases not matched to a gene: 4. The CDR3 is 16 amino acids. Written as DNA, the CDR3 is TGTGCCAGCAGCCTTGTCGGGGGGGCGAACACCGGGGAGCTGTTTTTT. Translated, it gives CASSLVGGANTGELFF.

This clone showed up just once. This CDR3 reads CASSLGTVPNEQFF. The CDR3 DNA reads as TGTGCCAGCAGCTTAGGGACAGTTCCTAATGAGCAGTTCTTC. The chain recombines TRBV7-2 with TRBJ2-1; D perhaps matches TRBD1 (6 bases). V shed 1 base and J shed 7 bases, with 11 bases lying between them. Germline V gene lookup returns CDR1 SGHTA and CDR2 FQGNSA. The CDR3 totals 14 residues.